This T cell receptor beta chain was obtained from a study of T-cell reconstitution after alpha-beta-depleted transplantation in children. Unique molecular identifiers were used in preparing the TCRbeta library. In TCRdb, the PCR reads were re-called with MiXCR into one record per CDR3 protein. The sample lists 6,000 or so distinct CDR3 sequences, roughly 14% seen once, with under 7% in the top ten. Study results and caveats: In patients about two months after transplant, alpha-beta T cells reportedly arose from several hundred expanded graft clones.

By sample share, this clonotype is medium-sized. What it binds is unknown. This TCR was sampled from a boy aged 10-17 years with acute lymphoblastic leukemia, due to receive a stem cell transplant. Material: PBMCs, obtained before TCRalphabeta/CD19-depleted stem cell transplant.

The CDR3 coding sequence is TGTGCCAGCAGCTTACAAGGGTCTGGGGCCAACGTCCTGACTTTC. This encodes CASSLQGSGANVLTF. The rearrangement joins TRBV5-6 to TRBJ2-6; D unclear. With 2 bases removed from V and 1 base from J, the gap between germline ends came to 7 bases. This CDR3 has 15 amino acids. Germline CDR1 reads SGHDT; CDR2 reads YYEEEE.